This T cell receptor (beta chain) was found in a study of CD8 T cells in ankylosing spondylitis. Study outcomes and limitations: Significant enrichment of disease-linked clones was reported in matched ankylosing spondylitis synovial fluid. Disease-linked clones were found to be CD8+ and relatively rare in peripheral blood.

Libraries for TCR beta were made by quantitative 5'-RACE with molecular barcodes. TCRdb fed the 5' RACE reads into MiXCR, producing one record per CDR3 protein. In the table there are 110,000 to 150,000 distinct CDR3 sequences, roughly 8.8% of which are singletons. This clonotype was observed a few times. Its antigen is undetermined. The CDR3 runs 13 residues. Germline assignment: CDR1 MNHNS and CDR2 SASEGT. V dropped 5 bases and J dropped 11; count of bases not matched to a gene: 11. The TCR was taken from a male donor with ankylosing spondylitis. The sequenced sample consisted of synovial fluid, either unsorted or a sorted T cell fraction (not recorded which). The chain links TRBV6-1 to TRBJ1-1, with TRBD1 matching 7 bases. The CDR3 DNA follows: TGTGCCAGCAGTCTTACAGGGGAGCTGGGTGCTTTCTTT. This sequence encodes CASSLTGELGAFF.